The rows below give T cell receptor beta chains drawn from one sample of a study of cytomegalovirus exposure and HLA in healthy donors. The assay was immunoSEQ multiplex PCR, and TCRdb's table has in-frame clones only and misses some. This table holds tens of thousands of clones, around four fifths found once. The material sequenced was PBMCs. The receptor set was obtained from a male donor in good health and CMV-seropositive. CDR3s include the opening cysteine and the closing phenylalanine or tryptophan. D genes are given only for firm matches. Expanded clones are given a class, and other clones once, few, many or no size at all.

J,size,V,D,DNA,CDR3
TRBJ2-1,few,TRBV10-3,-,TGTGCCATCAAGGGGGGAGGGTACAATGAGCAGTTCTTC,CAIKGGGYNEQFF
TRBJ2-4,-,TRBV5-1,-,TGCGCCAGCAGCTTAGGGGACAAATTAGCCAAAAACATTCAGTACTTC,CASSLGDKLAKNIQYF
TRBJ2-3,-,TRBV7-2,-,TGTGCCACCACCTGGAGTCGGGGCACAGATACGCAGTATTTT,CATTWSRGTDTQYF
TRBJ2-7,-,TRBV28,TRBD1,TGTGCCAGCAGTTTAATAACAGGGGTTTCCTACGAGCAGTACTTC,CASSLITGVSYEQYF
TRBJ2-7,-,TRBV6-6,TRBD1,TGTGCCAGCAGCCGGGACAGAACTCTATCCTACGAGCAGTACTTC,CASSRDRTLSYEQYF
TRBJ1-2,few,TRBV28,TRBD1,TGTGCCAGCAGTTCAGGGGGCTATGGCTACACCTTC,CASSSGGYGYTF
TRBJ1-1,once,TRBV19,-,TGTGCCAGCAACTACGGGAACACTGAAGCTTTCTTT,CASNYGNTEAFF
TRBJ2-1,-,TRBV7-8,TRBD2,TGTGCCAGCAAGCGGGATAGACTAGCCGCTGGGGAGCAGTTCTTC,CASKRDRLAAGEQFF
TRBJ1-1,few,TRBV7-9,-,TGTGCCAGCAGCTTAGTCGGCGACAGCCAGTATGCTTTCTTT,CASSLVGDSQYAFF
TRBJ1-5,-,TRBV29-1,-,TGCAGCGTTGACGGGGGTCACTTCAATCAGCCCCAGCATTTT,CSVDGGHFNQPQHF
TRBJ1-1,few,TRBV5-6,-,TGTGCCAGCAGCTTGTCGGGTCAGTGGAGGGGGGGGGACACTGAAGCTTTCTTT,CASSLSGQWRGGDTEAFF